This T cell receptor (beta chain) stems from a study of neurological immune-mediated disorders. From the 5' RACE reads, TCRdb called clonotypes with MiXCR, one entry per CDR3 protein. Among roughly 52,000 distinct CDR3 sequences listed, about 5.8% were seen once. V shed 5 bases and J 0 bases; nucleotides not matched to a gene: 9. This CDR3 comprises 18 residues. CDR1 SGHRS and CDR2 YFSETQ come from the germline V gene. This clonotype was observed at least ten times. What was sequenced was CD4+ T cells from blood. The chain employs TRBV5-1 and TRBJ2-6; 9 bases agree with TRBD1. This TCR was recovered from a young woman with multiple sclerosis. The CDR3 nucleotides read TGCGCCAGCAGACGGACAGGGGCCACTCCCTCTGGGGCCAACGTCCTGACTTTC. Translation: CASRRTGATPSGANVLTF.